What follows is one T cell receptor beta chain and its context. Its antigen is unidentified. Use of 60 Vbeta and 13 Jbeta primers characterized the PCR. Sequenced by immunoSEQ multiplex PCR; TCRdb stores in-frame clones only, minus some. This table holds fewer than 250,000 clones, nearly 80% found once. The J segment lost 3 bases and the V segment lost 0 bases, leaving 3 bases of the junction unmatched. This CDR3 region has 15 residues. Germline CDR1 reads ENHRY; CDR2 reads SYGVKD. The source of the sample is a study of cytomegalovirus exposure and HLA in healthy donors. Overall study: Out of 398 genotyped donors, roughly 80% belonged to the Caucasian-associated ancestry cluster.

General observations from the study: Follow-up analysis seemed to connect common viral pathogens with several of the most significant clusters identified. Immune exposure data for these donors was limited to CMV serostatus.

The rearrangement uses TRBV10-3 and TRBJ2-7; 9 nucleotides agree with TRBD2. The sequenced material came from PBMCs. The sequence came from a male donor in good health and CMV-seronegative. CDR3 DNA: TGTGCCATCAGTGAGTCTAGCGGGAGCGGCTACGAGCAGTACTTC. Protein sequence: CAISESSGSGYEQYF.